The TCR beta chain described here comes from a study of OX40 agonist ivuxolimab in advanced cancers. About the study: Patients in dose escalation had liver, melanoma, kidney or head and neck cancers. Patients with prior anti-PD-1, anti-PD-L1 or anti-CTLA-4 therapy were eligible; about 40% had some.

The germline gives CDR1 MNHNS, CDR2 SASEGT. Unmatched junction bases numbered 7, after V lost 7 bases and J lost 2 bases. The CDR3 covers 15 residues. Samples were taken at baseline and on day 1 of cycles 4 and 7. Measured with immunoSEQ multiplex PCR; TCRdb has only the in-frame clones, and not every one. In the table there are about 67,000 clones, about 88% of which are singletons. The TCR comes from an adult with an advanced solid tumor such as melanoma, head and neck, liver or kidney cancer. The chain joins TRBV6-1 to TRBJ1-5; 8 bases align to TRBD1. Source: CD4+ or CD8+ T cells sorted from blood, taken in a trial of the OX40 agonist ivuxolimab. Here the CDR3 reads CASTQGAGGNQPQHF. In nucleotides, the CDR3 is TGTGCCAGCACCCAGGGGGCTGGGGGCAATCAGCCCCAGCATTTT.